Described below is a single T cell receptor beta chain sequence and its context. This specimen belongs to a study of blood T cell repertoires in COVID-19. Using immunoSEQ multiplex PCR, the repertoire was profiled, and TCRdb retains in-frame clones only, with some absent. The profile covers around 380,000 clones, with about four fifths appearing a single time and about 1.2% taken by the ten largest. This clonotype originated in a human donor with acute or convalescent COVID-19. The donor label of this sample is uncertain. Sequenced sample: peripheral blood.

CDR3 loop: CASSLGGQGVGTEAFF. CDR3 nucleotide sequence: TGCGCCAGCAGCTTGGGGGGACAGGGAGTTGGAACTGAAGCTTTCTTT. J is TRBJ1-1 and V is TRBV5-1; 9 bases fit TRBD1. V trimming: 0 bases; J trimming: 5 bases; junction bases outside the gene matches: 8. The CDR3 runs 16 residues. The V gene's germline CDR1 is SGHRS and CDR2 YFSETQ. The complete variable domain, with remaining parts taken from reference TRBV5-1 and TRBJ1-1, reads KAGVTQTPRYLIKTRGQQVTLSCSPISGHRSVSWYQQTPGQGLQFLFEYFSETQRNKGNFPGRFSGRQFSNSRSEMNVSTLELGDSALYLCASSLGGQGVGTEAFFGQGTRLTVV.